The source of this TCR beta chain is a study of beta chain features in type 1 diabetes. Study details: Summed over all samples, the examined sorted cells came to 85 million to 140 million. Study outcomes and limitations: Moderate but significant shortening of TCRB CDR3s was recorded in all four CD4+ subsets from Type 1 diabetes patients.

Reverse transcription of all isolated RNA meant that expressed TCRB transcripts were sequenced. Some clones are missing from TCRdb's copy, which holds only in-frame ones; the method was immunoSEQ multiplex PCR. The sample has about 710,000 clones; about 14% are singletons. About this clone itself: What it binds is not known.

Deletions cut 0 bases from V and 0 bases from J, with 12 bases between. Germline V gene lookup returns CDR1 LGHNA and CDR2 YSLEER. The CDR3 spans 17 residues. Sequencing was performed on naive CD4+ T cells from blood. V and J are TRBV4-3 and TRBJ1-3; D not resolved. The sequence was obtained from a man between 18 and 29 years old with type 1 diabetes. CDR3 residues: CASSQEPRSLSGNTIYF. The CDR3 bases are TGCGCCAGCAGCCAAGAGCCCCGGAGCCTCTCTGGAAACACCATATATTTT.